This T cell receptor beta chain was obtained from a study of blood T cell repertoires in COVID-19. Turning to the study itself: Acute and convalescent COVID-19 specimens originated in the United States, Italy and Spain. PBMCs, B-cell-depleted T cells, or T cells were the source of the cDNA or gDNA that made up the material.

This CDR3 has 14 amino acids. Looked up from germline, CDR1 is LNHDA and CDR2 is SQIVND (reference sequence). Trimming shortened V by 1 base and J by 7 bases, and 13 bases separated the two germline ends. Original processing notes: For nucleated cells, counts were estimated from reference gene primer amplification. The data were produced by immunoSEQ multiplex PCR, yet TCRdb's version contains in-frame clones alone and is incomplete. V and J calls and clone size are given by that table; D and trimming were obtained from the DNA. The repertoire holds approximately 120,000 clones, with about nine tenths as singletons.

Source material: peripheral blood. The chain recombines TRBV19 with TRBJ1-1; D gene uncertain. The TCR comes from a human donor in a cohort sampled during active COVID-19. The CDR3 is CASSIVAGPYEAFF. DNA for the CDR3: TGTGCCAGTAGTATAGTAGCGGGTCCATATGAAGCTTTCTTT.